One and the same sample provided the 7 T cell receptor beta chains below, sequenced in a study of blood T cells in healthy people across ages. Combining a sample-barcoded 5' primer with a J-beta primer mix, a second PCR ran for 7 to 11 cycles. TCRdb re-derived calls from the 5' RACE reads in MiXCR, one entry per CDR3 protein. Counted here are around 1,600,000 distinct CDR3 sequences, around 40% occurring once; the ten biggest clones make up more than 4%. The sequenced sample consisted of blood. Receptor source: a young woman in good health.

The CDR3 region is CASSDKQGTNYEQYF. DNA of the CDR3: TGCGCCAGCAGCGACAAACAGGGGACTAACTACGAGCAGTACTTC. This chain connects TRBV5-1 to TRBJ2-7; tentatively, D is TRBD1 or TRBD2 (7 bases each). Per germline, CDR1 SGHRS and CDR2 YFSETQ. This CDR3 is built from 15 residues. V lost 4 bases and J lost 3, with 17 bases in between.

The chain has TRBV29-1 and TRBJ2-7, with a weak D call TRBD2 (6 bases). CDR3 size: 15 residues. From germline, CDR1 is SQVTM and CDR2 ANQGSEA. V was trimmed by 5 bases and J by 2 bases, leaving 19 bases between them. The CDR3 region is CSVMAGIDRAYEQYF. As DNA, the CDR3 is TGCAGCGTTATGGCGGGGATTGACAGAGCCTACGAGCAGTACTTC.

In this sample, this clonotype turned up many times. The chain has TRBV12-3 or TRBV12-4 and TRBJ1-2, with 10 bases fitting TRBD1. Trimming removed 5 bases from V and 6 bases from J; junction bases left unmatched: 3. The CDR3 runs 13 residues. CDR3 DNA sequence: TGTGCCAGCAGTCCGGGACAGGGGCATGGCTACACCTTC. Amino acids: CASSPGQGHGYTF.

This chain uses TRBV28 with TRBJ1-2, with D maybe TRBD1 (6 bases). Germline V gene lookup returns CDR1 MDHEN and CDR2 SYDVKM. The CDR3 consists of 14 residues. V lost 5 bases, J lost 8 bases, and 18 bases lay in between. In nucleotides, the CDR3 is TGTGCCAGCAGTGTCCGACAGGCGTCACAGGGCTACACCTTC. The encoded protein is CASSVRQASQGYTF.

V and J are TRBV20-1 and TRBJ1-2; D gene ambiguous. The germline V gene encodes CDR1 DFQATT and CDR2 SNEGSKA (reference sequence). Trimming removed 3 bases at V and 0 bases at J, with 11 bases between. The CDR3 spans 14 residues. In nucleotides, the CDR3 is TGCAGTGCTAGGCCGAGCCTGGCTAACTATGGCTACACCTTC. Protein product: CSARPSLANYGYTF.

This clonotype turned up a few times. CDR3 in DNA: TGCGCCAGCAGCCAAGAGGTAAATTCACCCCTCCACTTT. Amino acid sequence: CASSQEVNSPLHF. The chain employs TRBV4-1 and TRBJ1-6; no definite D call. Germline V gene lookup returns CDR1 MGHRA and CDR2 YSYEKL. The CDR3 totals 13 residues. V was pared by 0 bases and J by 7 bases, with 4 bases between.

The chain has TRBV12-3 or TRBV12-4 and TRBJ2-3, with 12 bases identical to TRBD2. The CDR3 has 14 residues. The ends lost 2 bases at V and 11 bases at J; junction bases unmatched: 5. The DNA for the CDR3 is TGTGCCAGCAGTTTACTAGCGGGAGGGCGGGGGCAGTATTTT. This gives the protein CASSLLAGGRGQYF.